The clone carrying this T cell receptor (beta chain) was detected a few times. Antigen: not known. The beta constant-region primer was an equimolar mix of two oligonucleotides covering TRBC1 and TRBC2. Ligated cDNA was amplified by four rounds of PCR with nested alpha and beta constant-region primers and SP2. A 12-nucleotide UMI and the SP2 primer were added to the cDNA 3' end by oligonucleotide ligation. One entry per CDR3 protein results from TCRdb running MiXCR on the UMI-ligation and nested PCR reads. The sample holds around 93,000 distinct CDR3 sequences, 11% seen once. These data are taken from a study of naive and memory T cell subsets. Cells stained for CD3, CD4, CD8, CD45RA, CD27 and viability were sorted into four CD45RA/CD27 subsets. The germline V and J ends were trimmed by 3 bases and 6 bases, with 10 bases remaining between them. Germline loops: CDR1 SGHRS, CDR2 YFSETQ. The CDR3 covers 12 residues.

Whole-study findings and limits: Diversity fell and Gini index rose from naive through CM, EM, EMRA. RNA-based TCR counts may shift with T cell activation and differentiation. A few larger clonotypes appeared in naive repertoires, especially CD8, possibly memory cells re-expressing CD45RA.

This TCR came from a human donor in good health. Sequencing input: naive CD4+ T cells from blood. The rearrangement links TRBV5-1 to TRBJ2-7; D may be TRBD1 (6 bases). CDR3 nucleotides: TGCGCCAGCAGCTCACAGGGTCGCGAGCAGTACTTC. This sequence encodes CASSSQGREQYF.